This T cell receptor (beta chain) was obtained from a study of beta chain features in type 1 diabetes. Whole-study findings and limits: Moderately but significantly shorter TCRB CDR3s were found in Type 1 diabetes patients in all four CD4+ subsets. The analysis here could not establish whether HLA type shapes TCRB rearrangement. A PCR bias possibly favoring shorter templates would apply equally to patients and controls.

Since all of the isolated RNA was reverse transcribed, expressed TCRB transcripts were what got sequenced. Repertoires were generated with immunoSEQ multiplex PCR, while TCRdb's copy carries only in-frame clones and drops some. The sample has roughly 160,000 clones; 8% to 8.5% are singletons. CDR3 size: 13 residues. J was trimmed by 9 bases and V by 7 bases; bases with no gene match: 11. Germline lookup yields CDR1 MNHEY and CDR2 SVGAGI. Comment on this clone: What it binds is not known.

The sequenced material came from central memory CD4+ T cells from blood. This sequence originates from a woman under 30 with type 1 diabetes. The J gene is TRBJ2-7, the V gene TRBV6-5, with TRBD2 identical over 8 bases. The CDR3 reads CASTAPGLEVQYF. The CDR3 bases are TGTGCCAGCACCGCCCCGGGACTAGAGGTGCAGTACTTC.